This TCR beta chain was obtained from a study of control samples from healthy donors and cancer patients. Using immunoSEQ multiplex PCR, the repertoire was profiled, and TCRdb retains in-frame clones only, with some absent. The table has approximately 100,000 clones, roughly 82% seen once. This clonotype was sampled from a man aged 60-69 years in good health. Sequenced: blood.

CDR3 coding DNA: TGTGCCAGCAGCCAGGAGACAGCACACGTAAACACTGAAGCTTTCTTT. It translates to CASSQETAHVNTEAFF. The rearrangement joins TRBV9 to TRBJ1-1, with D perhaps TRBD1 (5 bases). CDR1 is SGDLS, CDR2 YYNGEE, per germline. Trimming pared 4 bases from V and 2 bases from J, leaving 18 bases between. The CDR3 is 16 amino acids.